The next 10 T cell receptor beta chains were all read from a single sample in a study of blood T cells in healthy people across ages. Using a J-beta primer mix together with a sample-barcoded 5' primer, a second PCR was run for about 6 to 12 cycles. TCRdb reprocessed the 5' RACE reads with MiXCR, giving one entry per CDR3 protein. The sample comprises around 1,700,000 distinct CDR3 sequences, 25% to 30% of which are singletons, and about 8% rests with the top ten. The sample taken for sequencing was blood. The receptors come from a woman between 25 and 40 years old in good health.

This chain uses TRBV9 with TRBJ2-5; D gene ambiguous. Per germline, CDR1 SGDLS and CDR2 YYNGEE. The CDR3 length is 15 residues. With 0 bases removed from V and 9 bases from J, the gap between germline ends came to 18 bases. This CDR3 is CASSVGAAPSEAQYF. In DNA form, the CDR3 reads TGTGCCAGCAGCGTAGGGGCTGCCCCTTCCGAGGCCCAGTACTTC. The full variable domain, rest sourced from reference TRBV9 and TRBJ2-5, is DSGVTQTPKHLITATGQRVTLRCSPRSGDLSVYWYQQSLDQGLQFLIQYYNGEERAKGNILERFSAQQFPDLHSELNLSSLELGDSALYFCASSVGAAPSEAQYFGPGTRLLVL.

V gene TRBV7-2 combines with J gene TRBJ2-7; 11 bases match TRBD1. V dropped 5 bases and J dropped 3; count of bases not matched to a gene: 9. Per the germline V gene, CDR1 is SGHTA and CDR2 is FQGNSA. The CDR3 has 16 amino acids. The CDR3: CASSLAAGTGGYEQYF. In DNA, the CDR3 is TGTGCCAGCAGCCTGGCCGCGGGGACAGGGGGCTACGAGCAGTACTTC.

This clonotype has at least ten counts. This chain uses TRBV7-3 with TRBJ2-3; D not certain. The V and J ends lost 3 bases and 0 bases respectively, with 10 bases between them. CDR3 size: 15 residues. The germline V gene has CDR1 SGHTA and CDR2 FQGTGA. In nucleotides, the CDR3 is TGTGCCAGCAGCTTGGACGTCCGGAGCACAGATACGCAGTATTTT. It is translated as CASSLDVRSTDTQYF.

The chain combines TRBV3-1 with TRBJ2-7; no definite D call. Germline CDR1 LGHDT, CDR2 YNNKEL (reference sequence). CDR3 size: 13 residues. V shed 1 base and J shed 3 bases, with 7 bases lying between them. CDR3 coding DNA: TGTGCCAGCAGCCAAGGCCAGTTCTACGAGCAGTACTTC. Protein product: CASSQGQFYEQYF.

The gene calls are TRBV5-1 and TRBJ1-2; the match to TRBD1 covers 7 bases. Trimming cost V 4 bases and J 5 bases; bases outside gene matches: 5. Germline V gives CDR1 SGHRS, CDR2 YFSETQ. The CDR3 runs to 13 residues. In nucleotides, the CDR3 is TGCGCCAGCAGCGAGGACAGGCGATATGGCTACACCTTC. As protein: CASSEDRRYGYTF.

The genes are TRBV27 and TRBJ2-6; possible D gene TRBD2, 7 bases. V gave up 10 bases and J gave up 2 bases, with 18 bases separating them. There are 16 residues in the CDR3. CDR1 is MNHEY, CDR2 SMNVEV, per germline (reference sequence). The CDR3 protein is CATRIGGLAGANVLTF. In DNA form, the CDR3 reads TGTGCCACCAGGATCGGGGGGCTCGCTGGGGCCAACGTCCTGACTTTC.

The CDR3 region is CAWRPDSTSTDTQYF. As DNA, the CDR3 is TGTGCCTGGAGGCCTGACAGTACTAGCACAGATACGCAGTATTTT. This chain connects TRBV30 to TRBJ2-3, with D possibly matching TRBD1 (5 bases). The CDR3 consists of 15 residues. Germline values: CDR1 GTSNPN, CDR2 SVGIG (reference sequence). V gave up 3 bases and J gave up 0 bases, with 13 bases separating them.

V and J are TRBV7-7 and TRBJ2-3; TRBD1 matches 10 bases. The germline CDR1 and CDR2 sequences are SSHAT and FNYEAQ (reference sequence). This CDR3 region has 16 residues. Germline trimming cut 5 bases from V and 5 bases from J; bases unmatched to any gene: 10. CDR3 loop: CASSPITGQGIDTQYF. The CDR3 DNA is TGTGCCAGCAGCCCAATCACGGGACAGGGGATAGATACGCAGTATTTT. The complete variable domain, with remaining parts taken from reference TRBV7-7 and TRBJ2-3, reads GAGVSQSPRYKVTKRGQDVTLRCDPISSHATLYWYQQALGQGPEFLTYFNYEAQPDKSGLPSDRFSAERPEGSISTLTIQRTEQRDSAMYRCASSPITGQGIDTQYFGPGTRLTVL.

This clonotype was seen ten or more times. A much larger clone is a single base away; this may be a read error. The rearrangement links TRBV20-1 to TRBJ2-1; a weak D match, TRBD2 (6 bases). The J call may be faulty, since TRBJ2-7 better matches the DNA end. The CDR3 totals 13 residues. Germline V gene data show CDR1 as DFQATT and CDR2 as SNEGSKA (reference sequence). CDR3 protein: CSARSSDDNEQYF. In DNA form, the CDR3 reads TGCAGTGCTAGATCTAGCGATGACAATGAGCAGTACTTC.

This clonotype was observed a few times. The rearrangement uses TRBV7-3 and TRBJ2-3; weak D call: TRBD1 (5 bases). Trimming removed 5 bases at V and 4 bases at J, with 13 bases between. The germline CDR1 and CDR2 sequences are SGHTA and FQGTGA. This CDR3 has 14 amino acids. The CDR3 loop reads CASSLGLGPDTQYF. The CDR3 DNA reads TGTGCCAGCAGCCTGGGGCTCGGCCCAGATACGCAGTATTTT.